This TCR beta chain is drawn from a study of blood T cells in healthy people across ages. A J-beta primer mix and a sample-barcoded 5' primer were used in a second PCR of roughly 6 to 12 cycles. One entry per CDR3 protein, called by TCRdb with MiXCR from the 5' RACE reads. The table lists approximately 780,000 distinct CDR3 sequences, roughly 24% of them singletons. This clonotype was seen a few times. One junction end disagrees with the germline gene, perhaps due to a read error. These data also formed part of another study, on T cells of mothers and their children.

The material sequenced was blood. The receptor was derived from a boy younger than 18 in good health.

As DNA, the CDR3 is TGCGCCACCGGACTAGCGGGGATCGAGACCCAGTACTTC. It is translated as CATGLAGIETQYF. The chain joins TRBV6-2 or TRBV6-3 to TRBJ2-5; 12 bases match TRBD2. Germline lookup yields CDR1 MNHEY and CDR2 SVGEGT. This CDR3 has 13 residues.